This T cell receptor (beta chain) was profiled in a study of blood T cell repertoires in COVID-19. Study as a whole: Spain, Italy and the United States supplied samples that represented acute and convalescent COVID-19. T cells, B-cell-depleted T cells, or PBMCs supplied cDNA or gDNA.

The germline V gene has CDR1 GTSNPN and CDR2 SVGIG (reference sequence). V lost 5 bases and J lost 2; bases outside the gene matches: 7. This CDR3 has 15 amino acids. Original processing methods: For nucleated cells, counts were estimated from reference gene primer amplification. Clones were read by immunoSEQ multiplex PCR, and TCRdb kept only the in-frame ones, dropping some. D and trimming were read from the DNA, whereas the V and J calls and clone size are those reported in that table. The table records more than 140,000 clones, more than 65% of them present only once. This chain connects TRBV30 to TRBJ2-5; TRBD2 aligns across 11 bases. This sequence was found in a woman aged 45 to 65 in a cohort sampled during active or convalescent COVID-19. Sequencing was carried out using peripheral blood. CDR3 sequence reads: CAWDTSGGVQETQYF. For the CDR3, the DNA is TGTGCCTGGGACACTAGCGGGGGTGTTCAAGAGACCCAGTACTTC.